These 26 T cell receptor beta chains originate from one sample sequenced in a study of response to subunit inactivated influenza vaccine. TCRdb re-called the RT-PCR reads with MiXCR, one entry per CDR3 protein. The table lists 450,000 to 700,000 distinct CDR3 sequences, 11% to 15% of them singletons. The sequenced sample was PBMCs from blood, obtained roughly 13 days after vaccination. The source of these receptors is a man between 50 and 59 years old who received an inactivated influenza vaccine.

V usage is TRBV15 and J usage is TRBJ2-3, with TRBD1 matching over 8 bases. CDR3 length: 17 amino acids. Germline V CDR1 and CDR2: LNHNV, YYDKDF (reference sequence). V shed 1 base and J 7 bases; nucleotides not matched to a gene: 13. The CDR3 protein is CATSRGRQGAFGNTQYF. CDR3 nucleotides: TGTGCCACCAGCAGAGGACGGCAGGGGGCTTTTGGGAATACGCAGTATTTT.

This clonotype has ten or more counts. The rearrangement uses TRBV29-1 and TRBJ2-3; 9 positions match TRBD2. This CDR3 region has 14 residues. J lost 7 bases, V lost 2 bases, and 7 bases had no gene match. Germline V gene data show CDR1 as SQVTM and CDR2 as ANQGSEA. CDR3 amino acids: CSVERAGGDYTQYF. For the CDR3, the DNA is TGCAGCGTTGAAAGAGCGGGAGGCGATTATACGCAGTATTTT.

This clonotype appeared a few times. The genes are TRBV27 and TRBJ2-6; TRBD1 is a possible D gene (6 bases). The CDR3 covers 17 residues. Trimming shortened V by 6 bases and J by 0 bases, and 15 bases separated the two germline ends. Germline CDR1 and CDR2: MNHEY and SMNVEV (reference sequence). CDR3 in DNA: TGTGCCAGCAGGAGTTGGGGGCAGTACTCTGGGGCCAACGTCCTGACTTTC. Its translation: CASRSWGQYSGANVLTF.

This clonotype was observed a few times. The V gene is TRBV20-1, the J gene TRBJ1-2; D is perhaps TRBD1 (5 bases). The length of the CDR3 is 12 residues. Germline loops: CDR1 DFQATT, CDR2 SNEGSKA (reference sequence). Trimming removed 5 bases at V and 0 bases at J, with 7 bases between. The CDR3 coding sequence is TGCAGTGCTGGGACCACTAACTATGGCTACACCTTC. Translating gives CSAGTTNYGYTF.

J is TRBJ2-5 and V is TRBV25-1; 8 bases are a match to TRBD2. The CDR3 totals 14 residues. Germline assignment: CDR1 MGHDK and CDR2 SYGVNS. V shed 3 bases and J 2 bases; nucleotides not matched to a gene: 2. The DNA of the CDR3 is TGTGCCAGCAGTGATGCGGGGGGACAAGAGACCCAGTACTTC. It yields the protein CASSDAGGQETQYF.

This clonotype was seen at least ten times. The chain has TRBV9 and TRBJ1-1; D is perhaps TRBD1 (5 bases). The V and J ends lost 0 bases and 4 bases respectively, with 13 bases between them. The CDR3 runs to 15 residues. CDR1 is SGDLS and CDR2 is YYNGEE in the germline V gene. CDR3 in amino acids: CASSVGLGEATEAFF. The CDR3 nucleotides read TGTGCCAGCAGCGTAGGTTTGGGGGAAGCCACTGAAGCTTTCTTT.

The chain joins TRBV20-1 to TRBJ2-7; 9 bases agree with TRBD1. Germline assignment: CDR1 DFQATT and CDR2 SNEGSKA (reference sequence). The CDR3 extends over 15 amino acids. V lost 2 bases and J lost 4; bases outside the gene matches: 9. The CDR3 loop reads CSARNRGTGLYEQYF. DNA for the CDR3: TGCAGTGCTAGAAATAGGGGGACAGGGCTTTACGAGCAGTACTTC.

This clonotype was counted between two and nine times. The chain couples TRBV6-1 to TRBJ2-1; TRBD1 aligns across 8 bases. The trim removed 2 bases at V and 7 bases at J, leaving 4 bases unmatched. The CDR3 contains 14 residues. Germline values: CDR1 MNHNS, CDR2 SASEGT. DNA of the CDR3: TGTGCCAGCAGTGAATGGACAGGGTGGAATGAGCAGTTCTTC. Protein product: CASSEWTGWNEQFF.

This clonotype was counted ten times or more. The chain couples TRBV11-3 to TRBJ2-2, with no clear D. V was cut by 3 bases and J by 7 bases, with 6 bases left in between. CDR3 length: 12 amino acids. Germline CDR1 and CDR2: SGHNT and YENEEA. The CDR3 DNA is TGTGCCAGCAGCTTTGGTGGCGGGGAGCTGTTTTTT. Protein: CASSFGGGELFF. Based on the CDR3 plus reference TRBV11-3 and TRBJ2-2, the full variable domain is EAGVVQSPRYKIIEKKQPVAFWCNPISGHNTLYWYLQNLGQGPELLIRYENEEAVDDSQLPKDRFSAERLKGVDSTLKIQPAELGDSAVYLCASSFGGGELFFGEGSRLTVL.

This clonotype was found a few times. The chain carries TRBV10-3 and TRBJ2-7; 8 bases align to TRBD1. Germline CDR1 is ENHRY and CDR2 is SYGVKD. Trimming at V came to 3 bases and at J to 7 bases, leaving 11 bases not matched to a gene. The CDR3 is made up of 15 amino acids. CDR3 nucleotide sequence: TGTGCCATCAGTGATCAAGTCCAGGGGGCTTATGAGCAGTACTTC. Translated, it gives CAISDQVQGAYEQYF.

The rearrangement uses TRBV6-2 or TRBV6-3 and TRBJ2-3, with D possibly matching TRBD1 (6 bases). The V end was cut by 5 bases, the J end by 3 bases, with 9 bases between. Germline CDR1 and CDR2: MNHEY and SVGEGT. This CDR3 spans 13 amino acids. CDR3 protein: CASSHGQTDTQYF. The CDR3 DNA reads TGTGCCAGCAGTCACGGACAGACAGATACGCAGTATTTT.

This clonotype was seen repeatedly, ten times or more. The V and J genes are TRBV12-3 or TRBV12-4 and TRBJ2-3; D remains unclear. Trimming cost V 6 bases and J 2 bases, with 6 bases left between them. The length of the CDR3 is 12 residues. The CDR3 reads CASSPHTDTQYF. The CDR3 DNA is TGTGCCAGCAGCCCGCACACAGATACGCAGTATTTT.

V and J are TRBV7-2 and TRBJ2-7, with D maybe TRBD2 (5 bases). In germline, CDR1 is SGHTA, CDR2 FQGNSA. The V end lost 5 bases, the J end lost 6 bases, and 14 bases lay between the germline ends. The CDR3 totals 13 residues. CDR3 nucleotides: TGTGCCAGCAGCGGAGGAAAGGGCAGCGAGCAGTACTTC. Translation: CASSGGKGSEQYF.

This chain links TRBV11-2 with TRBJ1-6; D is uncertain. CDR3 length equals 14 residues. Trimming left V 3 bases short and J 9 bases short, with 12 bases between. Germline V gene sequence: CDR1 SGHAT, CDR2 FQNNGV. In DNA form, the CDR3 reads TGTGCCAGCAGCTTGACGGATAAACGTTCACCCCTCCACTTT. The encoded protein is CASSLTDKRSPLHF.

This clonotype appeared many times. The CDR3 DNA reads TGCAGTGCTTTTTGGGGACAAGGGGGACAGGGAAACATTCAGTACTTC. This encodes CSAFWGQGGQGNIQYF. This chain uses TRBV20-1 with TRBJ2-4; 9 nucleotides align to TRBD1. The CDR3 length is 16 residues. CDR1 and CDR2 (germline): DFQATT, SNEGSKA (reference sequence). After removal of 5 bases from V and 6 bases from J, the junction contained 14 bases not matched to a gene.

This clonotype was seen many times. The chain recombines TRBV12-3 or TRBV12-4 with TRBJ2-3; 7 bases map to TRBD2. The V and J ends lost 3 bases and 3 bases, in that order; junction bases with no gene match: 9. The CDR3 is 16 residues long. The CDR3 bases are TGTGCCAGCAGTTTTTCTGGGGGGGGTGGGACAGATACGCAGTATTTT. This gives the protein CASSFSGGGGTDTQYF.

The CDR3: CASSSVPGLAGVLPSTDTQYF. The CDR3 DNA reads as TGTGCCAGCAGTTCCGTCCCGGGACTAGCGGGAGTCCTCCCGAGTACAGATACGCAGTATTTT. The chain uses TRBV12-3 or TRBV12-4 and TRBJ2-3; 14 bases fit TRBD2. This CDR3 is 21 amino acids long. J lost 3 bases, V lost 4 bases, and 18 bases had no gene match.

The chain uses TRBV4-3 and TRBJ2-1; maybe TRBD2 (8 bases). Germline CDR1 reads LGHNA; CDR2 reads YSLEER. The CDR3 contains 24 residues. Between the trimmed V and J ends, which lost 4 bases and 3 bases, there was a span of 40 bases. The CDR3 spells CASSLPESGGDRFSSGSLYNEQFF. In DNA form, the CDR3 reads TGCGCCAGCAGCCTTCCGGAAAGTGGTGGGGACAGATTTTCTAGCGGGTCTCTCTACAATGAGCAGTTCTTC.

The V gene is TRBV28, the J gene TRBJ2-1; D not certain. Trimming removed 5 bases at V and 9 bases at J, with 11 bases between. Germline lookup yields CDR1 MDHEN and CDR2 SYDVKM. The CDR3 has 12 residues. For the CDR3, the DNA is TGTGCCAGCAGTACGTCTGGCGGTGAGCAGTTCTTC. It is translated as CASSTSGGEQFF.

This clonotype was seen a handful of times. The genes are TRBV29-1 and TRBJ2-1; 12 nucleotides agree with TRBD2. CDR1 is SQVTM, CDR2 ANQGSEA, per germline. CDR3 length: 19 amino acids. Unmatched junction bases numbered 12, after V lost 0 bases and J lost 3 bases. CDR3 in DNA: TGCAGCGTTGAAGATCCTTCCGGACTAGCGGGGAATTACTACAATGAGCAGTTCTTC. This sequence encodes CSVEDPSGLAGNYYNEQFF.

This chain connects TRBV20-1 to TRBJ1-1; D is perhaps TRBD1 (5 bases). CDR1 is DFQATT and CDR2 is SNEGSKA in the germline V gene (reference sequence). Trimming took 7 bases from V and 4 from J, leaving 19 bases between them. The CDR3 contains 14 residues. The CDR3 reads CSVIDGSGGTEAFF. DNA of the CDR3: TGCAGTGTCATAGACGGGTCCGGGGGCACTGAAGCTTTCTTT.

The chain joins TRBV4-2 to TRBJ2-3; D call uncertain. Germline values: CDR1 LGHNA, CDR2 YNFKEQ. The CDR3 is 16 residues long. V lost 3 bases to trimming and J lost 7 bases, with 20 bases between them. The CDR3 nucleotides are TGTGCCAGCAGCCATTTGGACCAGACAAATAAATATACGCAGTATTTT. Its protein product is CASSHLDQTNKYTQYF.

This clonotype has more than one count but fewer than ten. CDR3 residues: CASRRDRGYNTEAFF. As DNA, the CDR3 is TGTGCCAGCAGAAGGGACAGGGGCTATAACACTGAAGCTTTCTTT. The V and J genes are TRBV7-2 and TRBJ1-1; TRBD1 matches at 10 bases. The CDR3 totals 15 residues. V gave up 6 bases and J gave up 2 bases; unmatched junction bases: 6. Germline-derived CDR1 and CDR2 are SGHTA and FQGNSA. The full variable domain, completed using reference TRBV7-2 and TRBJ1-1, is GAGVSQSPSNKVTEKGKDVELRCDPISGHTALYWYRQSLGQGLEFLIYFQGNSAPDKSGLPSDRFSAERTGGSVSTLTIQRTQQEDSAVYLCASRRDRGYNTEAFFGQGTRLTVV.

The V call is TRBV20-1, the J call TRBJ2-5; the match to TRBD1 covers 8 bases. The CDR3 spans 14 residues. The junction had 3 bases not matched to a gene; V was cut back by 2 bases and J by 1 base. Per germline, CDR1 DFQATT and CDR2 SNEGSKA (reference sequence). CDR3 sequence: CSARTGTGQETQYF. The CDR3 region has the DNA TGCAGTGCTAGAACTGGGACAGGCCAAGAGACCCAGTACTTC.

The chain has TRBV5-1 and TRBJ2-7; D unresolved. The CDR3 runs to 13 residues. With 5 bases removed from V and 9 bases from J, the gap between germline ends came to 18 bases. Germline loops: CDR1 SGHRS, CDR2 YFSETQ. The CDR3 DNA follows: TGCGCCAGCAGTTTCGACGGGTCCTCGGGGCAGTACTTC. Translation gives CASSFDGSSGQYF.

The CDR3 bases are TGTGCCAGCAGCTTAGATCACGGGTCGAGCTCCTACAATGAGCAGTTCTTC. Protein: CASSLDHGSSSYNEQFF. The V call is TRBV11-3, the J call TRBJ2-1, with D unresolved. Deletions cut 0 bases from V and 0 bases from J, with 12 bases between. CDR3 size: 17 residues. Germline V CDR1 and CDR2: SGHNT, YENEEA.